These 25 T cell receptor beta chains were sequenced from one sample in a study of neurological immune-mediated disorders (dated by TCRdb to between 2019 and 2020). Libraries were made using 5' RACE. The instrument was an Illumina HiSeq 2500. The public sequencing data were trimmed at Q25 with fastp and processed into clonotypes with MiXCR by TCRdb, which kept only in-frame beta chains. Rows with a matching CDR3 protein are joined into one entry that keeps the most common DNA and genes. The sample table contains roughly 50,000 distinct CDR3 sequences; only one count was recorded for roughly a quarter of them. The ten biggest clones cover 20% to 25% of the sample. Sequences were obtained from PBMCs. Receptor source: an older woman in good health.

The chain combines TRBV20-1 with TRBJ2-5; 12 bases match TRBD2. CDR3 size: 15 residues. Trimming at V came to 4 bases and at J to 1 base, leaving 4 bases not matched to a gene. Germline loops: CDR1 DFQATT, CDR2 SNEGSKA (reference sequence). The CDR3 DNA sequence: TGCAGTGCTACCCCTAGCGGGGGGGCCCAAGAGACCCAGTACTTC. This codes for CSATPSGGAQETQYF.

At least ten counts were recorded for this clonotype. CDR3 nucleotides: TGCGCCAGCAGCTTGCAGGGAACCCAAGAGACCCAGTACTTC. This codes for CASSLQGTQETQYF. The V gene is TRBV5-1, the J gene TRBJ2-5, with a possible D match to TRBD1 (5 bases). The CDR3 is 14 amino acids. The V gene lost 1 base and the J gene lost 1 base, with 8 bases spanning the gap. The V gene's germline CDR1 is SGHRS and CDR2 YFSETQ.

This clonotype was seen ten or more times. The V call is TRBV7-2, the J call TRBJ1-2; D gene uncertain. The CDR3 runs 15 residues. V lost 1 base, J lost 2 bases, and 11 bases lay in between. Germline loops: CDR1 SGHTA, CDR2 FQGNSA. As DNA, the CDR3 is TGTGCCAGCAGCTTAGGTATGGTGACGAACTATGGCTACACCTTC. It is translated as CASSLGMVTNYGYTF.

There are many counts of this clonotype. The chain joins TRBV5-1 to TRBJ2-2; 11 bases align to TRBD2. Germline V gene sequence: CDR1 SGHRS, CDR2 YFSETQ. The ends lost 4 bases at V and 6 bases at J; junction bases unmatched: 2. This CDR3 spans 14 amino acids. The CDR3 protein is CASSLGLAAGELFF. Here the CDR3 DNA reads TGCGCCAGCAGCCTGGGACTAGCGGCCGGGGAGCTGTTTTTT.

This clonotype was counted ten times or more. The chain is built from TRBV6-5 and TRBJ1-1, with a weak D call TRBD1 (6 bases). There are 16 residues in the CDR3. V was clipped by 3 bases and J by 4 bases, with 18 bases between them. The germline gives CDR1 MNHEY, CDR2 SVGAGI. The CDR3 here is CASSYGAGAWSTEAFF. Here the CDR3 DNA reads TGTGCCAGCAGTTATGGGGCAGGGGCGTGGAGCACTGAAGCTTTCTTT.

The V and J genes are TRBV4-1 and TRBJ2-2; weak D call: TRBD2 (6 bases). V dropped 0 bases and J dropped 8 bases, with 16 bases sitting between them. This CDR3 contains 16 residues. Germline V gives CDR1 MGHRA, CDR2 YSYEKL. CDR3 sequence (DNA): TGCGCCAGCAGCCAAGATTGGGCTAGCGTGTATGGGGAGCTGTTTTTT. Protein: CASSQDWASVYGELFF.

This clonotype was picked up many times. This chain connects TRBV7-8 to TRBJ1-5, with a tentative D call TRBD1 (6 bases). Trimming cost V 5 bases and J 5 bases, with 16 bases left between them. Germline assignment: CDR1 SGHVS and CDR2 FQNEAQ. This CDR3 region has 15 residues. CDR3: CASSPTDSYYQPQHF. CDR3 bases: TGTGCCAGCAGCCCCACGGACAGCTACTATCAGCCCCAGCATTTT.

This clonotype was counted ten times or more. The CDR3 DNA reads TGTGCCAGCAGCGTAGGCGTAATGGGCGAGCAGTACTTC. It translates to CASSVGVMGEQYF. This chain joins TRBV9 and TRBJ2-7; D gene uncertain. The CDR3 consists of 13 residues. Per the germline V gene, CDR1 is SGDLS and CDR2 is YYNGEE. V was pared by 0 bases and J by 6 bases, with 10 bases between.

This clonotype was seen a handful of times. The chain employs TRBV6-2 or TRBV6-3 and TRBJ2-7, with D perhaps being TRBD1 or TRBD2 (5 bases each). The CDR3 covers 14 residues. The germline gives CDR1 MNHEY, CDR2 SVGEGT. The V gene lost 5 bases and the J gene lost 4 bases, with 15 bases spanning the gap. The CDR3, as DNA: TGTGCCAGCAGTGGCGATGGGACGGCTTACGAGCAGTACTTC. Its protein is CASSGDGTAYEQYF.

This clonotype was picked up many times. The V call is TRBV20-1, the J call TRBJ2-3, with D hard to call. The CDR3 extends over 13 amino acids. V shed 5 bases and J shed 3 bases, with 12 bases lying between them. Germline CDR1 is DFQATT and CDR2 is SNEGSKA (reference sequence). In DNA form, the CDR3 reads TGCAGTGCTTCGCTGACATTAACAGATACGCAGTATTTT. Translating it yields CSASLTLTDTQYF.

This clonotype was picked up many times. The chain combines TRBV7-2 with TRBJ2-1; 11 positions match TRBD2. CDR3 length: 14 amino acids. Trimming at V came to 5 bases and at J to 6 bases, leaving 3 bases not matched to a gene. The germline gives CDR1 SGHTA, CDR2 FQGNSA. CDR3 in amino acids: CASSITSGSNEQFF. The DNA for the CDR3 is TGTGCCAGCAGCATTACTAGCGGGAGCAATGAGCAGTTCTTC.

In this sample, this clonotype turned up once. V and J are TRBV4-3 and TRBJ2-7; 12 bases are shared with TRBD1. Per the germline V gene, CDR1 is LGHNA and CDR2 is YSLEER. The CDR3 runs 16 residues. Germline trimming cut 0 bases from V and 6 bases from J; bases unmatched to any gene: 6. The CDR3 DNA is TGCGCCAGCAGCCAAGATCCCGGGACAGGGGGCGGCGAGCAGTACTTC. Protein: CASSQDPGTGGGEQYF.

This clonotype showed up many times. This chain joins TRBV7-2 and TRBJ2-3, with 9 nucleotides matching TRBD1. Trimming took 5 bases from V and 3 from J; bases not matched to a gene: 9. The CDR3 contains 16 residues. Germline V lookup: CDR1 SGHTA, CDR2 FQGNSA. CDR3 coding DNA: TGTGCCAGCAGCCCCATGCGGACAGGGGCTACAGATACGCAGTATTTT. Protein product: CASSPMRTGATDTQYF.

Many counts were recorded for this clonotype. The chain uses TRBV20-1 and TRBJ2-7; D gene ambiguous. Deletions cut 6 bases from V and 6 bases from J, with 18 bases between. The CDR3 extends over 13 amino acids. The germline V gene encodes CDR1 DFQATT and CDR2 SNEGSKA (reference sequence). DNA for the CDR3: TGCAGTGCCAGTGACCCGGGTTGGGGCGAGCAGTACTTC. Translating it yields CSASDPGWGEQYF.

This clonotype was observed many times. The gene calls are TRBV2 and TRBJ2-7; TRBD1 aligns across 8 bases. Per germline, CDR1 SNHLY and CDR2 FYNNEI. Trimming took 6 bases from V and 7 from J; bases not matched to a gene: 11. CDR3 size: 14 residues. The CDR3 DNA sequence: TGTGCCAGCAGCACCGGACAGGGCCTCCTAGAGCAGTACTTC. Its protein product is CASSTGQGLLEQYF. The whole variable domain, remainder taken from reference TRBV2 and TRBJ2-7, is EPEVTQTPSHQVTQMGQEVILRCVPISNHLYFYWYRQILGQKVEFLVSFYNNEISEKSEIFDDQFSVERPDGSNFTLKIRSTKLEDSAMYFCASSTGQGLLEQYFGPGTRLTVT.

This clonotype was seen many times. The V gene is TRBV5-1, the J gene TRBJ1-2; perhaps TRBD1 as D (6 bases). This CDR3 spans 16 amino acids. The germline gives CDR1 SGHRS, CDR2 YFSETQ. V lost 0 bases, J lost 3 bases, and 15 bases lay in between. The CDR3 loop reads CASSLASGALDYGYTF. Written as DNA, the CDR3 is TGCGCCAGCAGCTTGGCCTCGGGGGCGCTTGACTATGGCTACACCTTC.

This clonotype was seen at least ten times. The J gene is TRBJ1-5, the V gene TRBV7-8; the D gene is possibly TRBD1 (5 bases). CDR3 length equals 15 residues. Germline V gene data show CDR1 as SGHVS and CDR2 as FQNEAQ. Trimming stripped 5 bases from V and 0 bases from J, with 11 bases between. CDR3 protein: CASSPGGFSNQPQHF. CDR3 sequence (DNA): TGTGCCAGCAGCCCTGGGGGTTTTAGCAATCAGCCCCAGCATTTT.

The chain couples TRBV20-1 to TRBJ2-7, with 8 bases aligning to TRBD1. Trimming at V came to 1 base and at J to 3 bases, leaving 2 bases not matched to a gene. The germline V gene has CDR1 DFQATT and CDR2 SNEGSKA (reference sequence). CDR3 length equals 13 residues. The CDR3 DNA sequence: TGCAGTGCTAGAGGCGACAGGGGCTACGAGCAGTACTTC. Translated: CSARGDRGYEQYF.

This clonotype occurred many times. The chain links TRBV7-3 to TRBJ2-1, with D tentatively TRBD1 (6 bases). Trimming removed 0 bases at V and 1 base at J, with 10 bases between. Germline loops: CDR1 SGHTA, CDR2 FQGTGA. CDR3 length: 16 amino acids. The DNA of the CDR3 is TGTGCCAGCAGCTTAACAGGGACACCGTCCTACAATGAGCAGTTCTTC. As protein: CASSLTGTPSYNEQFF.

The J gene is TRBJ2-7, the V gene TRBV7-8, with D perhaps assigned TRBD1 or TRBD2 (6 bases each). Germline CDR1 reads SGHVS; CDR2 reads FQNEAQ. V lost 7 bases to trimming and J lost 2 bases, with 18 bases between them. This CDR3 comprises 15 residues. DNA for the CDR3: TGTGCCAGCATCCTAACGGGAGACAGGACCTACGAGCAGTACTTC. This codes for CASILTGDRTYEQYF.

There are many counts of this clonotype. V usage is TRBV10-3 and J usage is TRBJ1-1; D remains ambiguous. Trimming pared 5 bases from V and 5 bases from J, leaving 12 bases between. Looked up from germline, CDR1 is ENHRY and CDR2 is SYGVKD. This CDR3 has 13 amino acids. As DNA, the CDR3 is TGTGCCATCAGTAACGACGAGGGAACTGAAGCTTTCTTT. This translates into CAISNDEGTEAFF.

The CDR3 loop reads CASSLAYREGRAYGYTF. The CDR3 region has the DNA TGTGCCAGCAGCTTAGCGTACAGGGAAGGTAGGGCCTATGGCTACACCTTC. This chain links TRBV7-2 with TRBJ1-2, with a tentative D call TRBD1 (6 bases). The germline gives CDR1 SGHTA, CDR2 FQGNSA. The CDR3 has 17 amino acids. Trimming removed 0 bases at V and 4 bases at J, with 18 bases between. The full variable domain, rest sourced from reference TRBV7-2 and TRBJ1-2, is GAGVSQSPSNKVTEKGKDVELRCDPISGHTALYWYRQSLGQGLEFLIYFQGNSAPDKSGLPSDRFSAERTGGSVSTLTIQRTQQEDSAVYLCASSLAYREGRAYGYTFGSGTRLTVV.

This clonotype was counted once. A much more abundant neighbour one base away suggests this may be a read error. The J gene is TRBJ1-5, the V gene TRBV10-2; D unclear. Trimming cost V 8 bases and J 4 bases, with 9 bases left between them. This CDR3 has 12 amino acids. The germline V gene encodes CDR1 WSHSY and CDR2 SAAADI. The CDR3 is CASSTPNQPQHF. The DNA for the CDR3 is TGCGCCAGCTCCACACCAAATCAGCCCCAGCATTTT.

This clonotype was seen repeatedly, ten times or more. The V gene is TRBV28, the J gene TRBJ2-6, with TRBD2 identical over 7 bases. V gave up 1 base and J gave up 0 bases; unmatched junction bases: 6. Germline assignment: CDR1 MDHEN and CDR2 SYDVKM. CDR3 size: 18 residues. For the CDR3, the DNA is TGTGCCAGCAGTTTATTGTCTAGCGGAAACTCTGGGGCCAACGTCCTGACTTTC. Amino acids: CASSLLSSGNSGANVLTF.

This clonotype has ten or more counts. The rearrangement links TRBV5-5 to TRBJ2-1; D is unresolved. The germline gives CDR1 SGHKS, CDR2 YYEKEE (reference sequence). Deletions cut 3 bases from V and 6 bases from J, with 19 bases between. This CDR3 has 16 residues. Here the CDR3 reads CASSYRYSPDGNEQFF. The CDR3 nucleotides are TGTGCCAGCAGCTATAGATACTCCCCCGATGGCAATGAGCAGTTCTTC.